This is a list of T cell receptor beta chains from one sample in a study of identical twins. MiXCR, run by TCRdb on the 5' RACE reads, gives a single entry per CDR3 protein. The sample comprises 100,000 to 110,000 distinct CDR3 sequences, under 7% of which are singletons, and 10% to 15% rests with the top ten. Sequenced sample: memory T cells sorted from blood. Receptors originate from a woman aged 45-60 years in good health. Each CDR3 is given with its conserved first and last residue. The D gene is left open where the match is weak. Size is stated for part of the rows, as once, few or many counts, or as a class when the clone is expanded.

v_gene	abundance	len	d_gene	j_gene	CDR3aa	CDR3nt
TRBV11-2	many	16	TRBD2	TRBJ2-7	CASSLDAGLAAYEQYF	TGTGCCAGCAGCTTAGATGCGGGACTAGCGGCCTACGAGCAGTACTTC
TRBV12-5	many	16	.	TRBJ2-3	CASGLGQVPSTDTQYF	TGTGCTAGTGGTTTGGGACAGGTCCCCAGCACAGATACGCAGTATTTT
TRBV20-1	many	15	TRBD2	TRBJ2-1	CSASVALAGDKGQFF	TGCAGTGCTAGTGTCGCGCTAGCGGGAGATAAAGGACAGTTCTTC
TRBV6-5	.	16	TRBD2	TRBJ2-3	CASSKLAGGGTDTQYF	TGTGCCAGCAGTAAACTAGCGGGAGGAGGGACAGATACGCAGTATTTT
TRBV27	many	18	.	TRBJ1-1	CASSPKQGRGTKVDKAFF	TGTGCCAGCAGTCCAAAACAGGGAAGGGGCACTAAAGTTGATAAAGCTTTCTTT
TRBV25-1	few	13	TRBD1	TRBJ2-2	CASSTGAPGELFF	TGTGCCAGTTCGACAGGGGCTCCCGGGGAGCTGTTTTTT
TRBV7-2	few	13	.	TRBJ1-6	CASSLNSGFALHF	TGTGCCAGCAGCTTAAATAGTGGGTTCGCCCTCCACTTT
TRBV4-1	few	13	.	TRBJ1-4	CASSQPVSGKLFF	TGCGCCAGCAGCCAGCCTGTCTCTGGAAAACTGTTTTTT
TRBV7-3	many	11	.	TRBJ2-1	CASSTSGEQFF	TGTGCCAGCAGCACGAGCGGTGAGCAGTTCTTC
TRBV3-1	many	15	.	TRBJ2-7	CASSPGGVRSYEQYF	TGTGCCAGCAGCCCGGGCGGGGTGCGCTCCTACGAGCAGTACTTC
TRBV10-3	many	13	.	TRBJ1-1	CASEMGGNTEAFF	TGTGCCTCCGAAATGGGGGGGAACACTGAAGCTTTCTTT
TRBV6-1	.	16	TRBD1	TRBJ1-1	CASSKLGTGMNTEAFF	TGTGCCAGCAGTAAATTGGGGACAGGGATGAACACTGAAGCTTTCTTT
TRBV20-1	many	12	.	TRBJ2-3	CSAFGGTDTQYF	TGCAGTGCATTCGGGGGCACAGATACGCAGTATTTT
TRBV28	many	15	TRBD1	TRBJ2-7	CASSSPGTGRALQYF	TGTGCCAGCAGTTCCCCCGGGACAGGGAGGGCCCTGCAGTACTTC
TRBV20-1	many	12	.	TRBJ2-1	CSCYDFGNEQFF	TGCAGTTGTTACGATTTCGGGAATGAGCAGTTCTTC
TRBV7-3	many	15	TRBD1	TRBJ2-5	CASSLIPGQIETQYF	TGTGCCAGCAGCTTAATCCCGGGACAGATAGAGACCCAGTACTTC
TRBV11-2	.	14	.	TRBJ1-2	CASSLDVGEYGYTF	TGTGCCAGCAGCTTAGATGTGGGGGAGTATGGCTACACCTTC
TRBV5-1	few	13	.	TRBJ2-7	CASSLEAGYEQYF	TGCGCCAGCAGCTTGGAGGCAGGGTACGAGCAGTACTTC
TRBV7-2	many	16	.	TRBJ2-1	CASSLDRVISYNEQFF	TGTGCCAGCAGCTTAGACAGGGTAATCTCCTACAATGAGCAGTTCTTC
TRBV27	many	14	.	TRBJ2-3	CASRPSGSTDTQYF	TGTGCCAGCAGACCGAGCGGGAGCACAGATACGCAGTATTTT
TRBV9	many	16	TRBD1	TRBJ1-2	CASSVEGGFAAYGYTF	TGTGCCAGCAGCGTAGAAGGGGGCTTTGCGGCCTATGGCTACACCTTC
TRBV7-9	many	15	.	TRBJ2-4	CASSIVRGYKNIQYF	TGTGCCAGCAGCATAGTTCGAGGCTACAAAAACATTCAGTACTTC
TRBV20-1	many	14	TRBD2	TRBJ2-1	CSAIFLAGGNEQFF	TGCAGTGCTATTTTCCTAGCGGGAGGAAATGAGCAGTTCTTC
TRBV20-1	many	14	TRBD1	TRBJ2-1	CSATGQSRYNEQFF	TGCAGTGCCACGGGACAGTCAAGATACAATGAGCAGTTCTTC
TRBV29-1	many	13	.	TRBJ2-3	CSVPRGTGDTQYF	TGCAGCGTTCCTCGCGGGACGGGAGATACGCAGTATTTT
TRBV7-9	many	14	.	TRBJ2-5	CASSIAAGKETQYF	TGTGCCAGCAGTATCGCGGCGGGGAAAGAGACCCAGTACTTC
TRBV20-1	many	15	.	TRBJ2-3	CSARPGRRVPDTQYF	TGCAGTGCTAGGCCGGGACGGCGAGTCCCAGATACGCAGTATTTT